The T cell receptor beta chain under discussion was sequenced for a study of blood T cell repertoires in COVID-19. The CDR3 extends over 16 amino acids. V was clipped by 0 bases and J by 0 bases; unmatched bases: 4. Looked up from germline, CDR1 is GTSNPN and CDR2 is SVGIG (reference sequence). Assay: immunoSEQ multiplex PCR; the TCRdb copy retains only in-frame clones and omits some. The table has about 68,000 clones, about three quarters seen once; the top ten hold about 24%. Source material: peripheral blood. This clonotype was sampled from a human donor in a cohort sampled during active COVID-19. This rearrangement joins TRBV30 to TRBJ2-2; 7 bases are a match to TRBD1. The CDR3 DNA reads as TGTGCCTGGAGTGTACGGGGACAGTCGAACACCGGGGAGCTGTTTTTT. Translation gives CAWSVRGQSNTGELFF.